The TCR beta chain under discussion was sequenced for a study of T cells in Graves' hyperthyroidism and ophthalmopathy. Study-level findings and limits: Ophthalmopathy and stable hyperthyroidism were separated by a 13 V-J model.

Hyperthyroidism had been newly diagnosed in patients aged 18 to 65, and its duration was under 2 months. Worth noting for this clonotype: The antigen remains undetermined. One end of the junction fails to match germline, which may point to a read error.

CDR1 DFQATT and CDR2 SNEGSKA come from the germline V gene (reference sequence). The CDR3 has 14 amino acids. RNA transcripts provided the source from which TCR beta CDR3 regions were amplified. Carried out on the TCR CDR3, a first-round RT-PCR used the HTBI primer set. TCRdb processed the multiplex PCR reads anew with MiXCR; each CDR3 protein has one entry. The sample lists 750,000 to 900,000 distinct CDR3 sequences, roughly 40% occurring once. Sequencing input: blood. The chain employs TRBV20-1 and TRBJ2-1; 8 bases are shared with TRBD2. This sequence originates from a man aged 18-30 years with Graves' hyperthyroidism. The CDR3 is CSASMREVYSEQFF. In DNA, the CDR3 is TGCAGTGCTAGTATGCGGGAGGTGTACAGTGAGCAGTTCTTC.